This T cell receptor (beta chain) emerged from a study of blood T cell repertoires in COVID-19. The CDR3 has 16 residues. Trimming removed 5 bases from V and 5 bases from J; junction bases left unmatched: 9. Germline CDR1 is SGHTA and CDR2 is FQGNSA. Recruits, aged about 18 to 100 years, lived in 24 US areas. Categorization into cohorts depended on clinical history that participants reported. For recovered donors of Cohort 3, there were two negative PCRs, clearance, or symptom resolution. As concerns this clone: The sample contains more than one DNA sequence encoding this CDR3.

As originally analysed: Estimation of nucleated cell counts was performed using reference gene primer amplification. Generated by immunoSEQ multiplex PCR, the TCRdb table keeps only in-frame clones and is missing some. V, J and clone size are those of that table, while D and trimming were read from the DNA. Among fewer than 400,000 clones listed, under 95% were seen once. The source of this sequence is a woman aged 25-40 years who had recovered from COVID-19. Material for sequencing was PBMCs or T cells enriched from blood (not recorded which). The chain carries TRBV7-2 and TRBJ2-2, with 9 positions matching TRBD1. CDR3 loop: CASSPRGQGGTGELFF. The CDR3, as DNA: TGTGCCAGCAGCCCCCGGGGACAGGGAGGAACCGGGGAGCTGTTTTTT.